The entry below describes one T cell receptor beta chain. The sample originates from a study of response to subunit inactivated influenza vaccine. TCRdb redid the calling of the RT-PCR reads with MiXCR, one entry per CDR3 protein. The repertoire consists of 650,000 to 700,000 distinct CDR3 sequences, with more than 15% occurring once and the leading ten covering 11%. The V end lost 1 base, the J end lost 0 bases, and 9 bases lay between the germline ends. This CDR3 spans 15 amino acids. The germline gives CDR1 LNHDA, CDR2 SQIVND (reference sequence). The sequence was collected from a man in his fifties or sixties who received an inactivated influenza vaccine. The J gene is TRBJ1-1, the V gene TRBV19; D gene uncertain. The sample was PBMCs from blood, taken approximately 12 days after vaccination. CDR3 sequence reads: CASSIGWELNTEAFF. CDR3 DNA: TGTGCCAGTAGTATAGGTTGGGAGTTGAACACTGAAGCTTTCTTT.